Listed below are T cell receptor beta chains from one sample, sequenced in a study of monozygotic twins with inflammatory bowel disease. TCRdb re-called the 5' RACE reads and shows each CDR3 protein once, DNA omitted. The specimen's table records 110,000 or so distinct CDR3 sequences. The sequencing sample was made of blood. The origin of the receptors is a human donor with ulcerative colitis or Crohn's disease, or a healthy co-twin of an affected twin (not recorded which). Both conserved end residues are part of each CDR3.

CSAPRPGDQPQHF TRBJ1-5 TRBV20-1
CAISGLAASTDTQYF TRBJ2-3 TRBV10-3
CSARDLTWGDNEQFF TRBJ2-1 TRBV20-1
CSAKTTSGVQETQYF TRBJ2-5 TRBV20-1
CASSQVGVYEQYF TRBJ2-7 TRBV4-1
CASSPGGGDYNEQFF TRBJ2-1 TRBV7-3
CASSEPGQSANEQFF TRBJ2-1 TRBV11-2
CASSQTSGGGRTQYF TRBJ2-3 TRBV11-2
CSATGDRGQVMNTEAFF TRBJ1-1 TRBV29-1
CASSPFGGANVLTF TRBJ2-6 TRBV4-2
CASSPPAQGRDGYTF TRBJ1-2 TRBV7-9
CASGFGTGGGSPLHF TRBJ1-6 TRBV12-5
CASPGGYPATRNEQFF TRBJ2-1 TRBV6-2/TRBV6-3
CASSRLGSPEQYF TRBJ2-7 TRBV27
CSASGRAPEQFF TRBJ2-1 TRBV20-1
CASSQGLAGGNEQFF TRBJ2-1 TRBV5-1
CASSSDGAGVETQYF TRBJ2-5 TRBV6-5
CASSFTSMETQYF TRBJ2-5 TRBV5-1
CASSLDLAASYNEQFF TRBJ2-1 TRBV5-1
CASSLPTGGNEKLFF TRBJ1-4 TRBV28
CASRAGAGPNEQFF TRBJ2-1 TRBV7-9
CSAHFLGQGDGNQPQHF TRBJ1-5 TRBV20-1
CASSLFDLNQPQHF TRBJ1-5 TRBV5-5
CASSQESGPPYEQYF TRBJ2-7 TRBV4-3
CAGSLGPGELFF TRBJ2-2 TRBV5-1
CASSLSIGEQYF TRBJ2-7 TRBV12-3/TRBV12-4
CASSFVVVLAGRNEQFF TRBJ2-1 TRBV7-8
CASENRDRGPANYGYTF TRBJ1-2 TRBV5-5
CASSLGEGLRETQYF TRBJ2-5 TRBV11-2
CATSDPRTGSNQPQHF TRBJ1-5 TRBV24-1
CASSNQVHQETQYF TRBJ2-5 TRBV5-1
CASSFSRDGEQFF TRBJ2-1 TRBV12-3/TRBV12-4
CASSRNRGEGYEQYF TRBJ2-7 TRBV12-3/TRBV12-4
CASSPPGGSNQPQHF TRBJ1-5 TRBV18
CASSSPGRRPGEQYF TRBJ2-7 TRBV5-5
CSALESGGAMFF TRBJ2-1 TRBV20-1
CASSLAGGSETQYF TRBJ2-5 TRBV5-1
CASSPSAGGSDTQYF TRBJ2-3 TRBV9
CASSLENSNSPLHF TRBJ1-6 TRBV7-6
CASSSLVQGARRETQYF TRBJ2-5 TRBV5-4
CASSLGSTENNSPLHF TRBJ1-6 TRBV7-9